The 29 T cell receptor beta chains in this list originate from one sample, sequenced in a study of blood T cell repertoires in COVID-19 (dated by TCRdb to 2020 to 2022). Libraries came from the immunoSEQ multiplex PCR assay. Sourced from immuneACCESS, this table was stored by TCRdb with only in-frame sequences that have V and J called. A share of the clones is absent; for the studies checked, an unresolved V gene accounts for under half, and the remainder has no known explanation. The sample profile shows fewer than 20,000 clones; around 92% of them were found once. The ten top clones hold 7.2% of the sample. Sequenced material: peripheral blood. Receptor source: a human donor in a cohort sampled during active COVID-19.

The J gene is TRBJ2-5, the V gene TRBV4-1; TRBD2 matches 8 bases. In germline, CDR1 is MGHRA, CDR2 YSYEKL. The CDR3 sequence is 16 residues long. Losses at the gene ends were 2 bases for V and 5 bases for J; bases not matched to a gene: 10. Here the CDR3 DNA reads TGCGCCAGCAGCCAACCCGACAGCGGGAGAGGGGAGACCCAGTACTTC. Protein sequence: CASSQPDSGRGETQYF.

The V gene is TRBV19, the J gene TRBJ1-3, with D perhaps TRBD1 (6 bases). The CDR3 is 16 residues long. CDR1 LNHDA and CDR2 SQIVND come from the germline V gene (reference sequence). V dropped 6 bases and J dropped 0 bases, with 15 bases sitting between them. CDR3: CASSLGALYSGNTIYF. The CDR3 bases are TGTGCCAGTAGCCTGGGGGCTCTATACTCTGGAAACACCATATATTTT.

V gene TRBV29-1 combines with J gene TRBJ1-2; 7 bases match TRBD1. Looked up from germline, CDR1 is SQVTM and CDR2 is ANQGSEA. The CDR3 is 11 residues long. With V trimmed by 4 bases and J by 8 bases, 4 bases remained unmatched. The CDR3 DNA reads TGCAGCGTTGGGCAACAGGGGGGCTACACCTTC. Its translation is CSVGQQGGYTF. The full variable domain, rest sourced from reference TRBV29-1 and TRBJ1-2, is SAVISQKPSRDICQRGTSLTIQCQVDSQVTMMFWYRQQPGQSLTLIATANQGSEATYESGFVIDKFPISRPNLTFSTLTVSNMSPEDSSIYLCSVGQQGGYTFGSGTRLTVV.

The V and J genes are TRBV7-2 and TRBJ2-1; D perhaps matches TRBD2 (6 bases). The CDR3 spans 17 residues. Looked up from germline, CDR1 is SGHTA and CDR2 is FQGNSA. V dropped 0 bases and J dropped 5 bases, with 17 bases sitting between them. The CDR3 spells CASSLAASFGLNNEQFF. CDR3 DNA: TGTGCCAGCAGCTTAGCGGCTAGTTTCGGACTAAACAATGAGCAGTTCTTC.

This clone was counted only a few times. The chain has TRBV5-1 and TRBJ2-2, with 7 bases matching TRBD2. V lost 4 bases, J lost 6 bases, and 9 bases stayed unmatched. This CDR3 region has 15 residues. The V gene's germline CDR1 is SGHRS and CDR2 YFSETQ. CDR3 in amino acids: CASSPGEGRPGELFF. The CDR3 coding sequence is TGCGCCAGCAGCCCCGGGGAGGGCCGCCCCGGGGAGCTGTTTTTT.

The V and J genes are TRBV6-2 or TRBV6-3 and TRBJ2-5; TRBD2 agrees at 10 bases. The CDR3 is 17 amino acids. In germline, CDR1 is MNHEY, CDR2 SVGEGT. After removal of 0 bases from V and 5 bases from J, the junction contained 9 bases not matched to a gene. CDR3 DNA sequence: TGTGCCAGCAGTTACTCAAGCGGGAGGGCCAAAAGGGAGACCCAGTACTTC. Translated, it gives CASSYSSGRAKRETQYF.

V and J are TRBV5-6 and TRBJ2-1; perhaps TRBD1 as D (6 bases). CDR3 length equals 12 residues. V was pared by 0 bases and J by 13 bases, with 11 bases between. The germline gives CDR1 SGHDT, CDR2 YYEEEE. CDR3: CASSLGRGIQFF. CDR3 nucleotide sequence: TGTGCCAGCAGCTTGGGCAGGGGAATTCAGTTCTTC.

The chain combines TRBV3-1 (or the pseudogene TRBV3-2) with TRBJ2-3; perhaps TRBD2 as D (6 bases). The CDR3 length is 16 residues. The V and J ends lost 0 bases and 1 base respectively, with 11 bases between them. Germline assignment: CDR1 LGHDT and CDR2 YNNKEL (reference sequence). The chain's CDR3 is CASSQDRPGGTDTQYF. The CDR3 bases are TGTGCCAGCAGCCAAGATCGTCCGGGAGGCACAGATACGCAGTATTTT.

This clone was found a few times. V gene TRBV5-3 combines with J gene TRBJ2-2, with D unresolved. TRBV5-3 is known as an ORF, though its function is uncertain. This CDR3 is built from 13 residues. V lost 4 bases, J lost 6 bases, and 10 bases lay in between. DNA for the CDR3: TGTGCCAGAAGCCACGGGTTTGCCGGGGAGCTGTTTTTT. Protein product: CARSHGFAGELFF.

V usage is TRBV6-5 and J usage is TRBJ1-4; no clear D gene. The germline V gene encodes CDR1 MNHEY and CDR2 SVGAGI. V lost 6 bases, J lost 4 bases, and 12 bases lay in between. There are 14 residues in the CDR3. CDR3 bases: TGTGCCAGCAGCCCCCGGGGTTATAATGAAAAACTGTTTTTT. This codes for CASSPRGYNEKLFF.

This clone has just one count. The V call is TRBV7-8, the J call TRBJ1-2; 7 nucleotides match TRBD1. Germline loops: CDR1 SGHVS, CDR2 FQNEAQ. J was trimmed by 5 bases and V by 4 bases; bases with no gene match: 7. The CDR3 contains 14 residues. CDR3 nucleotides: TGTGCCAGCAGCTATTCGACAGGGTGGTATGGCTACACCTTC. Amino acids: CASSYSTGWYGYTF. Filled out from reference TRBV7-8 and TRBJ1-2, the complete variable domain reads GAGVSQSPRYKVAKRGQDVALRCDPISGHVSLFWYQQALGQGPEFLTYFQNEAQLDKSGLPSDRFFAERPEGSVSTLKIQRTQQEDSAVYLCASSYSTGWYGYTFGSGTRLTVV.

The V gene is TRBV18, the J gene TRBJ1-4; 7 bases align to TRBD1. The V gene's germline CDR1 is KGHSH and CDR2 LQKENI. Trimming cost V 1 base and J 0 bases; bases outside gene matches: 2. CDR3 length equals 16 residues. The CDR3 spells CASSPRQGATNEKLFF. CDR3 coding DNA: TGTGCCAGCTCACCACGACAGGGTGCAACTAATGAAAAACTGTTTTTT. Filled out from reference TRBV18 and TRBJ1-4, the complete variable domain reads NAGVMQNPRHLVRRRGQEARLRCSPMKGHSHVYWYRQLPEEGLKFMVYLQKENIIDESGMPKERFSAEFPKEGPSILRIQQVVRGDSAAYFCASSPRQGATNEKLFFGSGTQLSVL.

The chain uses TRBV4-3 and TRBJ1-2; tentatively, D is TRBD1 (6 bases). V was cut by 0 bases and J by 1 base, with 12 bases left in between. From germline, CDR1 is LGHNA and CDR2 YSLEER. The CDR3 loop spans 16 amino acids. In DNA, the CDR3 is TGCGCCAGCAGCCAAGAGACCGGACAGAATAACTATGGCTACACCTTC. Translating gives CASSQETGQNNYGYTF.

The chain uses TRBV7-2 and TRBJ2-3; 10 nucleotides line up with TRBD2. The V gene's germline CDR1 is SGHTA and CDR2 FQGNSA. CDR3 size: 15 residues. V was clipped by 2 bases and J by 4 bases; unmatched bases: 3. The CDR3, as DNA: TGTGCCAGCAGCTTACTAGCGGGGGCCGCAGATACGCAGTATTTT. Translation: CASSLLAGAADTQYF.

This sequence joins TRBV5-1 and TRBJ2-7; 8 bases map to TRBD2. The ends lost 0 bases at V and 0 bases at J; junction bases unmatched: 2. Germline-derived CDR1 and CDR2 are SGHRS and YFSETQ. CDR3 size: 15 residues. The chain's CDR3 is CASSLAGGGSYEQYF. In nucleotides, the CDR3 is TGCGCCAGCAGCTTGGCCGGGGGGGGCTCCTACGAGCAGTACTTC.

The rearrangement links TRBV5-6 to TRBJ2-1, with D maybe TRBD1 (5 bases). Looked up from germline, CDR1 is SGHDT and CDR2 is YYEEEE. CDR3 size: 17 residues. Deletions cut 3 bases from V and 4 bases from J, with 20 bases between. For the CDR3, the DNA is TGTGCCAGCAGCTCCTTATGGATCGACCAGGGATACAATGAGCAGTTCTTC. Its translation: CASSSLWIDQGYNEQFF.

The rearrangement joins TRBV5-1 to TRBJ1-6, with 10 bases lining up with TRBD1. This CDR3 is 15 amino acids long. The ends lost 6 bases at V and 8 bases at J; junction bases unmatched: 8. Germline-derived CDR1 and CDR2 are SGHRS and YFSETQ. The CDR3 sequence: CASTMSGQGYSPLHF. The DNA for the CDR3 is TGCGCCAGCACCATGTCGGGACAGGGGTATTCACCCCTCCACTTT.

The gene calls are TRBV7-8 and TRBJ1-3, with D tentatively TRBD1 (5 bases). CDR1 is SGHVS, CDR2 FQNEAQ, per germline. The CDR3 loop spans 15 amino acids. Trimming took 10 bases from V and 0 from J, leaving 16 bases between them. CDR3 DNA sequence: TGTGCCACGCAGCCCCAGGGTTACTCTGGAAACACCATATATTTT. Encoded protein: CATQPQGYSGNTIYF.

The chain links TRBV3-1 (or the pseudogene TRBV3-2) to TRBJ2-5, with 9 bases identical to TRBD1. This CDR3 is built from 16 residues. Germline trimming cut 2 bases from V and 7 bases from J; bases unmatched to any gene: 11. Germline V gives CDR1 LGHDT, CDR2 YNNKEL (reference sequence). CDR3 region: CASSQLGQGARVTQYF. CDR3 sequence (DNA): TGTGCCAGCAGCCAACTGGGACAGGGCGCCCGAGTGACCCAGTACTTC.

The chain couples TRBV6-6 to TRBJ1-2; 7 nucleotides align to TRBD1. CDR3 size: 13 residues. Germline V gene lookup returns CDR1 MNHNY and CDR2 SVGAGI (reference sequence). Trimming removed 7 bases from V and 2 bases from J; junction bases left unmatched: 4. CDR3 in amino acids: CASTQQGNYGYTF. CDR3 coding DNA: TGTGCCAGCACCCAACAGGGGAACTATGGCTACACCTTC.

This clone came up once. This chain uses TRBV20-1 with TRBJ1-2, with 9 bases that match TRBD1. Germline lookup yields CDR1 DFQATT and CDR2 SNEGSKA (reference sequence). After removal of 3 bases from V and 1 base from J, the junction contained 9 bases not matched to a gene. This CDR3 is built from 16 residues. CDR3 region: CSASTDRGSVNYGYTF. Written as DNA, the CDR3 is TGCAGTGCTAGTACGGACAGGGGATCGGTTAACTATGGCTACACCTTC.

This clone has a single count. V usage is TRBV6-5 and J usage is TRBJ1-1, with D hard to call. Trimming took 2 bases from V and 3 from J, leaving 16 bases between them. The CDR3 loop spans 16 amino acids. Germline V CDR1 and CDR2: MNHEY, SVGAGI. The chain's CDR3 is CASSYLDRGKDTEAFF. CDR3 coding DNA: TGTGCCAGCAGTTACCTAGATCGAGGGAAGGACACTGAAGCTTTCTTT.

This rearrangement joins TRBV18 to TRBJ1-1, with D maybe TRBD1 (6 bases). Trimming stripped 0 bases from V and 8 bases from J, with 13 bases between. The CDR3 sequence is 14 residues long. CDR1 and CDR2 from the germline V gene are KGHSH and LQKENI. The CDR3 DNA is TGTGCCAGCTCACCACCGGTACAGGGTCTAGAAGCTTTCTTT. Protein: CASSPPVQGLEAFF.

This chain's CDR3 is CASSRVQPNEQYF. The CDR3 nucleotides are TGTGCCAGTAGTCGGGTCCAACCAAACGAGCAGTACTTC. This chain connects TRBV19 to TRBJ2-7; D not resolved. The CDR3 has 13 amino acids. Germline loops: CDR1 LNHDA, CDR2 SQIVND (reference sequence). V gave up 5 bases and J gave up 5 bases, with 13 bases separating them.

This clone has a single count. The chain joins TRBV5-5 to TRBJ1-3; 7 nucleotides agree with TRBD1. V lost 0 bases to trimming and J lost 1 base; unmatched junction nucleotides: 7. CDR3 size: 17 residues. From germline, CDR1 is SGHKS and CDR2 YYEKEE (reference sequence). The CDR3 DNA reads TGTGCCAGCAGCTTGGCCTGGGACAGTCAATCTGGAAACACCATATATTTT. This encodes CASSLAWDSQSGNTIYF.

This clone has only one observation. V and J are TRBV6-5 and TRBJ2-7; tentatively, D is TRBD1 (6 bases). Germline V gene sequence: CDR1 MNHEY, CDR2 SVGAGI. V lost 0 bases to trimming and J lost 3 bases, with 15 bases between them. This CDR3 has 16 amino acids. This chain's CDR3 is CASSYSTGSPSYEQYF. CDR3 coding DNA: TGTGCCAGCAGTTACTCGACAGGTAGCCCGAGCTACGAGCAGTACTTC.

The chain links TRBV5-5 to TRBJ1-2; no clear D gene. The V gene lost 3 bases and the J gene lost 2 bases, with 11 bases spanning the gap. CDR1 is SGHKS, CDR2 YYEKEE, per germline (reference sequence). This CDR3 has 14 residues. The CDR3 here is CASSSRGPNYGYTF. Written as DNA, the CDR3 is TGTGCCAGCAGCTCCCGGGGTCCGAACTATGGCTACACCTTC.

The chain has TRBV7-2 and TRBJ2-5, with 13 nucleotides matching TRBD2. The CDR3 totals 15 residues. V was clipped by 5 bases and J by 6 bases; unmatched bases: 6. Germline CDR1 reads SGHTA; CDR2 reads FQGNSA. CDR3 sequence reads: CASSPGLAGVQTQYF. CDR3 DNA sequence: TGTGCCAGCAGCCCCGGACTAGCGGGGGTCCAGACCCAGTACTTC.

The rearrangement links TRBV18 to TRBJ1-2, with 9 bases aligning to TRBD1. Trimming cost V 1 base and J 6 bases; bases outside gene matches: 9. Germline-derived CDR1 and CDR2 are KGHSH and LQKENI. The CDR3 is 16 residues long. CDR3 nucleotide sequence: TGTGCCAGCTCACCACAAACCGGGACAGGGAACGATGGCTACACCTTC. Protein product: CASSPQTGTGNDGYTF.